This is a list of T cell receptor beta chains from one sample in a study of T cell changes during pregnancy in multiple sclerosis. The assay was immunoSEQ multiplex PCR, and TCRdb's table has in-frame clones only and misses some. The table records roughly 83,000 clones, roughly nine tenths of them present only once. This material consisted of PBMCs, taken in the first trimester of pregnancy. These receptors were obtained from a female donor in good health, serving as a control in a pregnancy study. Some clones in this sample may be carry-over from other donors' samples. Each CDR3 is given with its conserved first and last residue. Each record gives: V gene, clone size, J gene, D gene, CDR3 DNA, CDR3 protein. D genes are given only for firm matches. Clone size appears in some rows only: once, few, many, or a class for an expanded clone.

v_gene: TRBV6-5
abundance: NA
j_gene: TRBJ2-4
d_gene: NA
CDR3nt: TGTGCCAGCAGTTCTTTAGCCAAAAACATTCAGTACTTC
CDR3aa: CASSSLAKNIQYF

v_gene: TRBV20-1
abundance: NA
j_gene: TRBJ2-1
d_gene: NA
CDR3nt: TGCAGTTCCAGCTCCTACAATGAGCAGTTCTTC
CDR3aa: CSSSSYNEQFF

v_gene: TRBV6-1
abundance: NA
j_gene: TRBJ2-5
d_gene: TRBD2
CDR3nt: TGTGCCAGCAGTGAAACTAGCGGGGGGGCAGAGACCCAGTACTTC
CDR3aa: CASSETSGGAETQYF

v_gene: TRBV19
abundance: once
j_gene: TRBJ1-2
d_gene: NA
CDR3nt: TGTGCCAGTAGTATAGGGACAGACTATGGCTACACCTTC
CDR3aa: CASSIGTDYGYTF

v_gene: TRBV27
abundance: NA
j_gene: TRBJ2-1
d_gene: NA
CDR3nt: TGTGCCAGCAGTTTAAGCGGAAACAATGAGCAGTTCTTC
CDR3aa: CASSLSGNNEQFF

v_gene: TRBV28
abundance: NA
j_gene: TRBJ2-2
d_gene: TRBD1
CDR3nt: TGTGCCAGTTCAGGGGACAGCCTCATCACCGGGGAGCTGTTTTTT
CDR3aa: CASSGDSLITGELFF

v_gene: TRBV27
abundance: once
j_gene: TRBJ2-1
d_gene: NA
CDR3nt: TGTGCCAGCAGTTCAGGCAGCGGGTACTACAATGAGCAGTTCTTC
CDR3aa: CASSSGSGYYNEQFF

v_gene: TRBV9
abundance: NA
j_gene: TRBJ2-1
d_gene: TRBD1
CDR3nt: TGTGCCAGCAGCGAAAGACAGGGGGCTCACAATGAGCAGTTCTTC
CDR3aa: CASSERQGAHNEQFF

v_gene: TRBV4-1
abundance: once
j_gene: TRBJ2-7
d_gene: NA
CDR3nt: TGCGCCAGCAGCCAAGAAGGTGCGGGGGCGCGGGAGCAGTACTTC
CDR3aa: CASSQEGAGAREQYF

v_gene: TRBV18
abundance: NA
j_gene: TRBJ2-1
d_gene: NA
CDR3nt: TGTGCCAGCTCACTAGAAAATGAGCAGTTCTTC
CDR3aa: CASSLENEQFF

v_gene: TRBV7-9
abundance: once
j_gene: TRBJ1-5
d_gene: NA
CDR3nt: TGTGCCAGCAGCCCAGGGTTCAATCAGCCCCAGCATTTT
CDR3aa: CASSPGFNQPQHF

v_gene: TRBV10-3
abundance: NA
j_gene: TRBJ2-7
d_gene: TRBD1
CDR3nt: TGTGCCATCAGTGAGTTGGGTCGGGCAGGGGGTAATGAGCAGTACTTC
CDR3aa: CAISELGRAGGNEQYF

v_gene: TRBV10-3
abundance: NA
j_gene: TRBJ1-2
d_gene: NA
CDR3nt: TGTGCCGCCGGGGGGGGCCCGAATCGTAACTATGGCTACACCTTC
CDR3aa: CAAGGGPNRNYGYTF

v_gene: TRBV2
abundance: NA
j_gene: TRBJ2-5
d_gene: NA
CDR3nt: TGTGCCAGCAGCATCTTTCTACAAGAGACCCAGTACTTC
CDR3aa: CASSIFLQETQYF

v_gene: TRBV29-1
abundance: few
j_gene: TRBJ1-1
d_gene: NA
CDR3nt: TGCAGCGCTAACAGTGAAATCACTGAAGCTTTCTTT
CDR3aa: CSANSEITEAFF

v_gene: TRBV7-6
abundance: NA
j_gene: TRBJ2-1
d_gene: NA
CDR3nt: TGTGCCAGCAGCTTAGTGAGGGGGGGTAGGAATGAGCAGTTCTTC
CDR3aa: CASSLVRGGRNEQFF

v_gene: TRBV27
abundance: NA
j_gene: TRBJ2-1
d_gene: TRBD2
CDR3nt: TGTGCCAGCAGTTTATCGACCCCGTCAGCGGGACATGAGCAGTTCTTC
CDR3aa: CASSLSTPSAGHEQFF

v_gene: TRBV9
abundance: once
j_gene: TRBJ2-2
d_gene: NA
CDR3nt: TGTGCCAGCAGCGTCTCCCCGGGACTCTACACCGGGGAGCTGTTTTTT
CDR3aa: CASSVSPGLYTGELFF

v_gene: TRBV19
abundance: NA
j_gene: TRBJ2-3
d_gene: NA
CDR3nt: TGTGCCAGTAGTATCACAGGTTACACTAGCACAGATACGCAGTATTTT
CDR3aa: CASSITGYTSTDTQYF

v_gene: TRBV7-2
abundance: NA
j_gene: TRBJ2-1
d_gene: TRBD2
CDR3nt: TGTGCCAGCAGCTTAGGACTAGCGGGATTCAATGAGCAGTTCTTC
CDR3aa: CASSLGLAGFNEQFF

v_gene: TRBV19
abundance: NA
j_gene: TRBJ1-2
d_gene: NA
CDR3nt: TGTGCCAGTAGTTACGCAGGGGTCAGTCCTGGCTACACCTTC
CDR3aa: CASSYAGVSPGYTF

v_gene: TRBV10-3
abundance: NA
j_gene: TRBJ2-1
d_gene: TRBD2
CDR3nt: TGTGCCATCACCCAGCGGGAGGGTAATGAGCAGTTCTTC
CDR3aa: CAITQREGNEQFF

v_gene: TRBV25-1
abundance: NA
j_gene: TRBJ1-4
d_gene: TRBD1
CDR3nt: TGTGCCACCGCCGGGACAGAAAATGAAAAACTGTTTTTT
CDR3aa: CATAGTENEKLFF

v_gene: TRBV4-3
abundance: NA
j_gene: TRBJ1-5
d_gene: NA
CDR3nt: TGCGCCAGCAGCCAAGACCCCGGGACAAGTAATCAGCCCCAGCATTTT
CDR3aa: CASSQDPGTSNQPQHF

v_gene: TRBV5-4
abundance: NA
j_gene: TRBJ1-1
d_gene: NA
CDR3nt: TGTGCCAGCAGCGGACAGCTTTACACTGAAGCTTTCTTT
CDR3aa: CASSGQLYTEAFF

v_gene: TRBV7-9
abundance: NA
j_gene: TRBJ2-3
d_gene: TRBD1
CDR3nt: TGTGCCAGCAGACAGGGGGCCCCAGATACGCAGTATTTT
CDR3aa: CASRQGAPDTQYF

v_gene: TRBV25-1
abundance: NA
j_gene: TRBJ2-5
d_gene: TRBD2
CDR3nt: TGTGCCAGCAGTGCGCTGACTAGCGGGAGGGGGGAAGAGACCCAGTACTTC
CDR3aa: CASSALTSGRGEETQYF

v_gene: TRBV4-3
abundance: NA
j_gene: TRBJ1-1
d_gene: TRBD1
CDR3nt: TGCGCCAGCAGTTCCGGGACAGGGGGCACTGAAGCTTTCTTT
CDR3aa: CASSSGTGGTEAFF

v_gene: TRBV2
abundance: NA
j_gene: TRBJ2-7
d_gene: TRBD2
CDR3nt: TGTGCCAGCATTAGGCTAGCGGCAACCTACGAGCAGTACTTC
CDR3aa: CASIRLAATYEQYF

v_gene: TRBV21-1
abundance: NA
j_gene: TRBJ1-5
d_gene: NA
CDR3nt: TGTGCCAGCAGCAACGGGTTGGGTTCGAATCAGCCCCAGCATTTT
CDR3aa: CASSNGLGSNQPQHF

v_gene: TRBV21-1
abundance: NA
j_gene: TRBJ1-2
d_gene: NA
CDR3nt: TGTGCCAGCAGCTTACAGGGTCTTCAGGGCTGGATTGGCTACACCTTC
CDR3aa: CASSLQGLQGWIGYTF

v_gene: TRBV30
abundance: NA
j_gene: TRBJ2-1
d_gene: TRBD2
CDR3nt: TGTGCCTGGATCGGTGGACTAGCGGGAGAGGGGCAGTTCTTC
CDR3aa: CAWIGGLAGEGQFF

v_gene: TRBV7-9
abundance: NA
j_gene: TRBJ1-1
d_gene: TRBD1
CDR3nt: TGTGCCAGCAGCCTAGGGACAGAGAACACTGAAGCTTTCTTT
CDR3aa: CASSLGTENTEAFF

v_gene: TRBV4-2
abundance: once
j_gene: TRBJ2-1
d_gene: NA
CDR3nt: TGTGCCAGCAGCCAGAGAGGGGGTGGCAATGAGCAGTTCTTC
CDR3aa: CASSQRGGGNEQFF

v_gene: TRBV6-6
abundance: NA
j_gene: TRBJ1-5
d_gene: TRBD1
CDR3nt: TGTGCCAGCAGCCCCAAGGACAGGGATTTAAATCAGCCCCAGCATTTT
CDR3aa: CASSPKDRDLNQPQHF

v_gene: TRBV2
abundance: NA
j_gene: TRBJ1-4
d_gene: NA
CDR3nt: TGTGCCAGCGACCGGGGGTTTAATGAAAAACTGTTTTTT
CDR3aa: CASDRGFNEKLFF

v_gene: TRBV10-2
abundance: NA
j_gene: TRBJ1-6
d_gene: NA
CDR3nt: TGCGCCAGCGCGATCCTAGGCAGATATTCACCCCTCCACTTT
CDR3aa: CASAILGRYSPLHF

v_gene: TRBV6-6
abundance: NA
j_gene: TRBJ2-3
d_gene: NA
CDR3nt: TGTGCCAGCAGTTCGCCAAAGCGAATTAGCACAGATACGCAGTATTTT
CDR3aa: CASSSPKRISTDTQYF